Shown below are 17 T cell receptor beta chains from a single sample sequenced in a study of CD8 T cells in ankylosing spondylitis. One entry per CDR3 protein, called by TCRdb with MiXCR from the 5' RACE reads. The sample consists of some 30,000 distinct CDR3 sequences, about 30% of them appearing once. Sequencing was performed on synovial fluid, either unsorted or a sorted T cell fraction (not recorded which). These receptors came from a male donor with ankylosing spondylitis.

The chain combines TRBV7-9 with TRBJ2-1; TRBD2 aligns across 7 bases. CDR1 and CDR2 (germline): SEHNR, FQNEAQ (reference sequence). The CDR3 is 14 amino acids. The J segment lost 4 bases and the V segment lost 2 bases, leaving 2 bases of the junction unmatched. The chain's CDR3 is CASSLSGIYNEQFF. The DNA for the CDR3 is TGTGCCAGCAGCTTAAGCGGGATATACAATGAGCAGTTCTTC.

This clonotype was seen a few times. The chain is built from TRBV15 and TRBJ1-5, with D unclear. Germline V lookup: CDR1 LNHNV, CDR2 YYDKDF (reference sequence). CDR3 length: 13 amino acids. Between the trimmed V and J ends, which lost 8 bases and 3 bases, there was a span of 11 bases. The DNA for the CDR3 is TGTGCCACCCAAGTGATCTACAATCAGCCCCAGCATTTT. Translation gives CATQVIYNQPQHF.

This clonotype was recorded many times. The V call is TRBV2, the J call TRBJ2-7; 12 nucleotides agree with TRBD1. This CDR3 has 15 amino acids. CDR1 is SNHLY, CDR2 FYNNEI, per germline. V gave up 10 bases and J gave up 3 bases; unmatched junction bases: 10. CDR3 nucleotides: TGTGCCACCACATTCCGGGACAGGGGGCTCTACGAGCAGTACTTC. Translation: CATTFRDRGLYEQYF. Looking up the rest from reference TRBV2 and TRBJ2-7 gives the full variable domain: EPEVTQTPSHQVTQMGQEVILRCVPISNHLYFYWYRQILGQKVEFLVSFYNNEISEKSEIFDDQFSVERPDGSNFTLKIRSTKLEDSAMYFCATTFRDRGLYEQYFGPGTRLTVT.

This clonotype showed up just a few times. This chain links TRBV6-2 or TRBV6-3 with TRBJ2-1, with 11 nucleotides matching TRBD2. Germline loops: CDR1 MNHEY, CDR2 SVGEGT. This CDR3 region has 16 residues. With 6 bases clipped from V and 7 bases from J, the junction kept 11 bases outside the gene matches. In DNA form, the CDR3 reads TGTGCCAGCAGCCCCCCACCCCTAGCGGGAGGTAATGAGCAGTTCTTC. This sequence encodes CASSPPPLAGGNEQFF.

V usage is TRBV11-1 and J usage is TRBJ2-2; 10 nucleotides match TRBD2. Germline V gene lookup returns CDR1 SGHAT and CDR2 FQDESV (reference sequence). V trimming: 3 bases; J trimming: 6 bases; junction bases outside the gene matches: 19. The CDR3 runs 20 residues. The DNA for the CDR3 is TGTGCCAGCAGCTTCCCTGCGGGCCCTAGCGGGAGAGAGGTACCCGGGGAGCTGTTTTTT. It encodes CASSFPAGPSGREVPGELFF.

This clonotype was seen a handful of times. In DNA form, the CDR3 reads TGTGCCACCAGCGGATCGCGGGAGGGCAATGAGCAGTTCTTC. This codes for CATSGSREGNEQFF. The chain carries TRBV15 and TRBJ2-1; 9 bases fit TRBD2. Trimming at V came to 5 bases and at J to 6 bases, leaving 5 bases not matched to a gene. The CDR3 has 14 residues. Per the germline V gene, CDR1 is LNHNV and CDR2 is YYDKDF (reference sequence).

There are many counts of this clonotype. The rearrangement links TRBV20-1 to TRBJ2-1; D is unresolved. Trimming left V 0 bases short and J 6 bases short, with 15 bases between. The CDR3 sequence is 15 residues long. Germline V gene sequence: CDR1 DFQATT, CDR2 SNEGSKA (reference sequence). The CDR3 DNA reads TGCAGTGCTAGAGAGGGGATAGGAGTGTTCAATGAGCAGTTCTTC. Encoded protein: CSAREGIGVFNEQFF.

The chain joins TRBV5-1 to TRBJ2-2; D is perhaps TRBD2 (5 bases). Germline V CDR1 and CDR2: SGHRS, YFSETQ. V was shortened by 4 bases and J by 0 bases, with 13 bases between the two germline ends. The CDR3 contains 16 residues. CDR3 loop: CASSPHGSANTGELFF. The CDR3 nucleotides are TGCGCCAGCAGCCCCCATGGTAGCGCGAACACCGGGGAGCTGTTTTTT.

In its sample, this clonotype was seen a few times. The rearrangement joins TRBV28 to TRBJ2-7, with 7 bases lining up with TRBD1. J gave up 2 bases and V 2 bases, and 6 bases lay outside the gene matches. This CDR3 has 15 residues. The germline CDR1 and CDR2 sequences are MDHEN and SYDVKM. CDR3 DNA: TGTGCCAGCAGTTTAGCGACAGGGACCCCCTACGAGCAGTACTTC. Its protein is CASSLATGTPYEQYF.

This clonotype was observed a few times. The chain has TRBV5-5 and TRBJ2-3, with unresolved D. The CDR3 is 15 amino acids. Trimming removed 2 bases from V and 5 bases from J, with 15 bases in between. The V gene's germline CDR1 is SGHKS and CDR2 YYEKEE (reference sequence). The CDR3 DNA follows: TGTGCCAGCAGCTTAAGGCAGGATTGGGGAGATACGCAGTATTTT. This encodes CASSLRQDWGDTQYF.

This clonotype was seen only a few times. DNA for the CDR3: TGTGCCAGCAGCTTATTTAAGGCTAGCGGGAGGGACCATGAGCAGTTCTTC. Translating it yields CASSLFKASGRDHEQFF. The V gene is TRBV7-6, the J gene TRBJ2-1, with 12 bases lining up with TRBD2. Germline values: CDR1 SGHVS, CDR2 FNYEAQ. V was clipped by 2 bases and J by 8 bases; unmatched bases: 10. The CDR3 consists of 17 residues.

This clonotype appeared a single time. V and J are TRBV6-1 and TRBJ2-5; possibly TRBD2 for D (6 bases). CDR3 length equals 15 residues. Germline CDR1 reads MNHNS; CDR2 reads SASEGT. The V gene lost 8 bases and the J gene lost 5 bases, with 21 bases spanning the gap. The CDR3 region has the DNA TGTGCCAGCGGCCCCGGCGGAGGGTCGTTGGAGACCCAGTACTTC. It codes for CASGPGGGSLETQYF.

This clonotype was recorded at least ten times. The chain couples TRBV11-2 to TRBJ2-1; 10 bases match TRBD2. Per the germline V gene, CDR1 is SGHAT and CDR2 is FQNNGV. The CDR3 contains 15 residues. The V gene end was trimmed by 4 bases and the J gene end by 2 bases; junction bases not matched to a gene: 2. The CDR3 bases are TGTGCCAGCAGCTGGACTAGCGGAGCCTACAATGAGCAGTTCTTC. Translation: CASSWTSGAYNEQFF.

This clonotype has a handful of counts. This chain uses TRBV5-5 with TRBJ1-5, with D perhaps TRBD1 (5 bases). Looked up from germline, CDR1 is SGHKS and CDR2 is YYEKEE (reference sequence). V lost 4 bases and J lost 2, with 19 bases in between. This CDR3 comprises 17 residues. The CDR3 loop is CASSTGTADRGNQPQHF. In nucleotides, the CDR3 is TGTGCCAGCAGCACGGGGACTGCGGATCGTGGCAATCAGCCCCAGCATTTT.

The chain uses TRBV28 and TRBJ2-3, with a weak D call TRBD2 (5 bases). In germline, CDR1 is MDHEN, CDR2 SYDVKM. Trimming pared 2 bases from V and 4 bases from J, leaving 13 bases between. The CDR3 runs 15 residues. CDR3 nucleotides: TGTGCCAGCAGTTTAAGAAGCGGACTCCCAGATACGCAGTATTTT. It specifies CASSLRSGLPDTQYF.

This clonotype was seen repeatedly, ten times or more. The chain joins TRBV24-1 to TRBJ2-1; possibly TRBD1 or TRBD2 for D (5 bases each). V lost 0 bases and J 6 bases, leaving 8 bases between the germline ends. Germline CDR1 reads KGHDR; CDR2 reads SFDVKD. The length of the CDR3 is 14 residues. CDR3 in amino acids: CATSDLEGFNEQFF. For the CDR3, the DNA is TGTGCCACCAGTGATTTGGAGGGGTTCAATGAGCAGTTCTTC.

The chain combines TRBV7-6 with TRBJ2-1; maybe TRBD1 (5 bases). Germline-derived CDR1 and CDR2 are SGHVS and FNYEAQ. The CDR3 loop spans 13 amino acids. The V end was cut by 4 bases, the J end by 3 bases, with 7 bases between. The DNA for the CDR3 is TGTGCCAGCAGCTCGACAGTCTACAATGAGCAGTTCTTC. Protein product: CASSSTVYNEQFF.